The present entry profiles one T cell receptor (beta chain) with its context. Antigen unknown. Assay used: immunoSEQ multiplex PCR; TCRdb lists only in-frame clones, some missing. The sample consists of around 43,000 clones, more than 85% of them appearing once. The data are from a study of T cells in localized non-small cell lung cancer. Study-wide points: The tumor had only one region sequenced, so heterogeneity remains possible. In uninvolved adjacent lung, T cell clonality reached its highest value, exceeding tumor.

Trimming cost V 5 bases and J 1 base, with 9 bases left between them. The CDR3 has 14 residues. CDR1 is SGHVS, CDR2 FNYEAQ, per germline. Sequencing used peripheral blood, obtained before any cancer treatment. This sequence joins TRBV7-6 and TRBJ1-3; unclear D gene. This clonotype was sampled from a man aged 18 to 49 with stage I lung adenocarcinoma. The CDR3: CASSRSESGNTIYF. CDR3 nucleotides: TGTGCCAGCAGCCGATCGGAGTCTGGAAACACCATATATTTT.